This T cell receptor (beta chain) was observed in a study of blood T cell repertoires in COVID-19. Study background: There were acute and convalescent COVID-19 samples, and they came from the United States, Italy and Spain. Sources were T cells, B-cell-depleted T cells, or PBMCs; the material itself was cDNA or gDNA.

There are 16 residues in the CDR3. V was clipped by 0 bases and J by 3 bases; unmatched bases: 6. Germline loops: CDR1 LNHNV, CDR2 YYDKDF (reference sequence). Profiled with immunoSEQ multiplex PCR; TCRdb holds only in-frame clones, not every one. The sample shows almost 300,000 clones, around 92% of them seen only once. Sequenced sample: peripheral blood. This clonotype was sampled from a woman in her twenties or thirties with COVID-19, enrolled during active disease. This chain connects TRBV15 to TRBJ1-1, with 8 bases fitting TRBD1. CDR3 DNA sequence: TGTGCCACCAGCAGAGATGGGACGGACAGGGACACTGAAGCTTTCTTT. This encodes CATSRDGTDRDTEAFF.